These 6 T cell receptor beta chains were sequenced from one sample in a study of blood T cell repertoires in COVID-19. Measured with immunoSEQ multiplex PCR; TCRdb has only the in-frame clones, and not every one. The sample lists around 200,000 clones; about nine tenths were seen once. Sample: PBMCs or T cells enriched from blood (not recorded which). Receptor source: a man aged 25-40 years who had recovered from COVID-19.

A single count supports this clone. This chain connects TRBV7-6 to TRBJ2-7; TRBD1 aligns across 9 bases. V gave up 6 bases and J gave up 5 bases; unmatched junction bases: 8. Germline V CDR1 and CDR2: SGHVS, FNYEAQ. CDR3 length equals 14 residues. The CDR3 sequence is CASSDGQGKDEQYF. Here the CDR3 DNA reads TGTGCCAGCAGTGACGGACAGGGGAAAGACGAGCAGTACTTC. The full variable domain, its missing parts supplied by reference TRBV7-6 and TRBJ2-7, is GAGVSQSPRYKVTKRGQDVALRCDPISGHVSLYWYRQALGQGPEFLTYFNYEAQQDKSGLPNDRFSAERPEGSISTLTIQRTEQRDSAMYRCASSDGQGKDEQYFGPGTRLTVT.

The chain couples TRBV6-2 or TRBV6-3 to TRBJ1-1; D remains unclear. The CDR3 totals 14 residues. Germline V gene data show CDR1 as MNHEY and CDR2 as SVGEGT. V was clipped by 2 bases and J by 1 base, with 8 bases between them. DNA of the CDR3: TGTGCCAGCAGTTACCGGTTTAGGAACACTGAAGCTTTCTTT. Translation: CASSYRFRNTEAFF.

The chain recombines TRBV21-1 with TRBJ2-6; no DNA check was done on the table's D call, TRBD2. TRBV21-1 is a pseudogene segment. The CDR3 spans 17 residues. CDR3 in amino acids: CASSKQGGSSGANVLTF. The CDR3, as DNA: TGTGCCAGCAGCAAGCAGGGAGGGAGCTCTGGGGCCAACGTCCTGACTTTC.

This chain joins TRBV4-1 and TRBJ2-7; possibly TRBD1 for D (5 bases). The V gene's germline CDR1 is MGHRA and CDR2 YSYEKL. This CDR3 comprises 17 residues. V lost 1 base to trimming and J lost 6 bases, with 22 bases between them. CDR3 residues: CASSQAANPRVSVEQYF. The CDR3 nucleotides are TGCGCCAGCAGCCAAGCTGCGAACCCCAGGGTTTCCGTCGAGCAGTACTTC.

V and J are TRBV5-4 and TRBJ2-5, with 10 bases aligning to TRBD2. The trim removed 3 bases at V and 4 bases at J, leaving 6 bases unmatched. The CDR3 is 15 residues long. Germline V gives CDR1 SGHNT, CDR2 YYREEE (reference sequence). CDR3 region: CASSSPAGGRETQYF. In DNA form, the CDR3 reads TGTGCCAGCAGCTCACCAGCGGGGGGGCGAGAGACCCAGTACTTC. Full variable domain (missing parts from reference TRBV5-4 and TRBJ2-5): ETGVTQSPTHLIKTRGQQVTLRCSSQSGHNTVSWYQQALGQGPQFIFQYYREEENGRGNFPPRFSGLQFPNYSSELNVNALELDDSALYLCASSSPAGGRETQYFGPGTRLLVL.

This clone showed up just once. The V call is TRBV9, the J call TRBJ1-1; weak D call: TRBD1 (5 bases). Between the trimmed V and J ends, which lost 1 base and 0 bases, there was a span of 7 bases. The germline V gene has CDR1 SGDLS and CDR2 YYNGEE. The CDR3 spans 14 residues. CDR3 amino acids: CASSVQGMNTEAFF. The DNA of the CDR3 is TGTGCCAGCAGCGTACAGGGCATGAACACTGAAGCTTTCTTT. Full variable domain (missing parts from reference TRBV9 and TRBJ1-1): DSGVTQTPKHLITATGQRVTLRCSPRSGDLSVYWYQQSLDQGLQFLIQYYNGEERAKGNILERFSAQQFPDLHSELNLSSLELGDSALYFCASSVQGMNTEAFFGQGTRLTVV.